Following are 27 T cell receptor beta chains from one sample sequenced in a study of Graves' ophthalmopathy and Graves' hyperthyroidism. CDR3 regions of TCR beta were amplified from RNA transcripts. The first round was an RT-PCR with HTBI primers, and the second round was a multiplex PCR. TCRdb used MiXCR to reprocess the multiplex PCR reads, holding one entry per CDR3 protein. The sample gives about 39,000 distinct CDR3 sequences, 50% of which show up once; about 26% is in the top ten. Sequencing input: peripheral blood. Source of these receptors: an adult woman with stable Graves' hyperthyroidism.

The V call is TRBV20-1, the J call TRBJ2-5, with 8 positions matching TRBD1. This CDR3 has 19 residues. V shed 1 base, J shed 2 bases, and the junction held 18 bases outside the gene matches. Per germline, CDR1 DFQATT and CDR2 SNEGSKA (reference sequence). CDR3 protein: CSARGQGANAGNTQETQYF. CDR3 DNA sequence: TGCAGTGCTAGAGGGCAGGGGGCGAACGCTGGAAACACACAAGAGACCCAGTACTTC.

This clonotype is medium-sized. V usage is TRBV6-1 and J usage is TRBJ1-5; D perhaps matches TRBD1 (6 bases). CDR3 length: 17 residues. The V and J ends lost 1 base and 6 bases respectively, with 19 bases between them. Per the germline V gene, CDR1 is MNHNS and CDR2 is SASEGT. Here the CDR3 DNA reads TGTGCCAGCAGTGAAGACCGCCAGGGGAGGTGGACTCAGCCCCAGCATTTT. It specifies CASSEDRQGRWTQPQHF.

Remarks on this clonotype: Being one base from a much bigger clone, this may be a read error. The CDR3 nucleotides read TGTGCCTGGAGTGTTCTTGGCCTGAACACTGAAGCTTTCTTT. The encoded protein is CAWSVLGLNTEAFF. The rearrangement uses TRBV30 and TRBJ1-1, with D hard to call. Germline V lookup: CDR1 GTSNPN, CDR2 SVGIG (reference sequence). V lost 0 bases and J 0 bases, leaving 8 bases between the germline ends. This CDR3 is 14 amino acids long.

The chain combines TRBV2 with TRBJ1-5; D is uncertain. The CDR3 runs to 14 residues. V lost 7 bases to trimming and J lost 7 bases, with 17 bases between them. CDR1 and CDR2 from the germline V gene are SNHLY and FYNNEI. CDR3 amino acids: CASTPGWVRQPQHF. In DNA, the CDR3 is TGTGCCAGCACCCCGGGGTGGGTGCGGCAGCCCCAGCATTTT.

This chain joins TRBV7-6 and TRBJ2-7; 11 bases line up with TRBD2. There are 13 residues in the CDR3. Losses at the gene ends were 3 bases for V and 12 bases for J; bases not matched to a gene: 7. The germline V gene has CDR1 SGHVS and CDR2 FNYEAQ. The CDR3 reads CASSLGLAEWMYF. DNA for the CDR3: TGTGCCAGCAGCTTGGGACTAGCGGAGTGGATGTACTTC.

At least ten counts were recorded for this clonotype. The genes are TRBV14 and TRBJ2-7; the D gene is possibly TRBD1 (6 bases). Germline CDR1 reads SGHDN; CDR2 reads FVKESK. Trimming pared 4 bases from V and 2 bases from J, leaving 15 bases between. The CDR3 consists of 15 residues. The CDR3 sequence is CASSRLPGAAYEQYF. In DNA form, the CDR3 reads TGTGCCAGCAGCCGTCTACCAGGGGCCGCCTACGAGCAGTACTTC.

This clonotype was observed a few times. J is TRBJ2-5 and V is TRBV10-3; D might be TRBD1 (6 bases). V shed 11 bases and J shed 2 bases, with 21 bases lying between them. The CDR3 extends over 15 amino acids. Germline V CDR1 and CDR2: ENHRY, SYGVKD. CDR3 amino acids: CAVSGGQGNQETQYF. The CDR3 DNA follows: TGTGCCGTGAGTGGGGGCCAGGGCAATCAAGAGACCCAGTACTTC.

This clonotype was recorded at least ten times. CDR3 sequence (DNA): TGCAGTGCTGCACCGCGAGGGGATACGCAGTATTTT. Protein sequence: CSAAPRGDTQYF. The V and J genes are TRBV20-1 and TRBJ2-3; possible D gene TRBD2, 5 bases. Trimming shortened V by 5 bases and J by 6 bases, and 12 bases separated the two germline ends. The V gene's germline CDR1 is DFQATT and CDR2 SNEGSKA (reference sequence). The CDR3 is 12 amino acids.

This clonotype was detected a few times. The chain carries TRBV12-3 or TRBV12-4 and TRBJ2-5; TRBD1 matches at 8 bases. Trimming at V came to 6 bases and at J to 4 bases, leaving 10 bases not matched to a gene. The CDR3 consists of 15 residues. The CDR3 reads CASSADRGWVETQYF. CDR3 nucleotide sequence: TGTGCCAGCAGCGCCGACAGGGGCTGGGTAGAGACCCAGTACTTC.

The chain joins TRBV20-1 to TRBJ2-5; 12 bases are a match to TRBD2. The V gene end was trimmed by 6 bases and the J gene end by 1 base; junction bases not matched to a gene: 6. Germline CDR1 is DFQATT and CDR2 is SNEGSKA (reference sequence). This CDR3 has 15 amino acids. CDR3 loop: CSARMTSGGQETQYF. Here the CDR3 DNA reads TGCAGTGCCAGGATGACTAGCGGGGGCCAAGAGACCCAGTACTTC.

This clonotype has ten or more counts. The chain combines TRBV7-3 with TRBJ2-2; the D gene is possibly TRBD2 (6 bases). Germline V gene sequence: CDR1 SGHTA, CDR2 FQGTGA. This CDR3 contains 14 residues. The V end lost 2 bases, the J end lost 5 bases, and 9 bases lay between the germline ends. DNA for the CDR3: TGTGCCAGCAGCTTAGCCGGGGGTACCGGGGAGCTGTTTTTT. Amino acid sequence: CASSLAGGTGELFF.

This clonotype was seen at least ten times. The chain recombines TRBV5-5 with TRBJ1-6; D perhaps matches TRBD1 (5 bases). Germline CDR1 and CDR2: SGHKS and YYEKEE (reference sequence). This CDR3 is built from 19 residues. Trimming took 3 bases from V and 0 from J, leaving 19 bases between them. The CDR3 nucleotides are TGTGCCAGCAGCTCCGTGGGGGTAGGCTATCGCTCCTATAATTCACCCCTCCACTTT. It yields the protein CASSSVGVGYRSYNSPLHF.

V usage is TRBV7-9 and J usage is TRBJ1-6, with no clear D. This CDR3 is built from 11 residues. CDR1 and CDR2 (germline): SEHNR, FQNEAQ (reference sequence). Trimming left V 1 base short and J 11 bases short, with 3 bases between. The CDR3, as DNA: TGTGCCAGCAGCTTAGGGACACCCCTCCACTTT. Protein: CASSLGTPLHF.

The chain is built from TRBV6-1 and TRBJ1-5, with 8 bases that match TRBD1. The CDR3 sequence is 14 residues long. V gave up 6 bases and J gave up 5 bases; unmatched junction bases: 6. Germline V gene data show CDR1 as MNHNS and CDR2 as SASEGT. The CDR3 protein is CASSRQGSDQPQHF. CDR3 bases: TGTGCCAGCAGCAGACAGGGGAGCGATCAGCCCCAGCATTTT.

The chain is built from TRBV24-1 and TRBJ1-5, with 11 bases aligning to TRBD1. The CDR3 is 17 residues long. Germline V gives CDR1 KGHDR, CDR2 SFDVKD. J lost 6 bases, V lost 3 bases, and 9 bases had no gene match. The CDR3 DNA is TGTGCCACCAGTGATCCTCCGGGACAGGGGGGTCGTCAGCCCCAGCATTTT. It encodes CATSDPPGQGGRQPQHF.

As to this clonotype: One end of the junction does not line up with germline, which may come from a read error. J is TRBJ2-7 and V is TRBV9, with D tentatively TRBD2 (7 bases). The CDR3 is made up of 15 amino acids. Germline CDR1 reads SGDLS; CDR2 reads YYNGEE. The CDR3: CASSVAAGEGYGQYF. The CDR3, as DNA: TGTGCCAGCAGTGTAGCGGCAGGGGAGGGATACGGGCAATACTTC.

CDR3 nucleotide sequence: TGTGCCAGCAGCGTAGCCCCGGACAGGGTCGGGGAGCTGTTTTTT. Protein product: CASSVAPDRVGELFF. The chain is built from TRBV9 and TRBJ2-2; TRBD1 aligns across 8 bases. The CDR3 has 15 residues. V gave up 0 bases and J gave up 7 bases; unmatched junction bases: 5. Looked up from germline, CDR1 is SGDLS and CDR2 is YYNGEE.

This chain links TRBV29-1 with TRBJ1-2; 10 bases are a match to TRBD1. V dropped 6 bases and J dropped 4; count of bases not matched to a gene: 2. The CDR3 contains 12 residues. Germline CDR1 SQVTM, CDR2 ANQGSEA. In DNA, the CDR3 is TGCAGCGTGGGACAGGGGAGCTATGGCTACACCTTC. This encodes CSVGQGSYGYTF.

CDR3: CASRPGQRYSGNTIYF. The CDR3 DNA is TGTGCCAGTAGGCCCGGACAGCGATACTCTGGAAACACCATATATTTT. V and J are TRBV19 and TRBJ1-3; the D gene is possibly TRBD1 (6 bases). V dropped 6 bases and J dropped 0 bases, with 15 bases sitting between them. Germline CDR1 is LNHDA and CDR2 is SQIVND (reference sequence). This CDR3 has 16 amino acids.

V usage is TRBV29-1 and J usage is TRBJ2-5, with TRBD2 identical over 9 bases. Near its end, the DNA agrees better with TRBJ2-7, so the J call may be wrong. This CDR3 spans 12 amino acids. The germline CDR1 and CDR2 sequences are SQVTM and ANQGSEA. CDR3 amino acids: CSVVSGSSEQYF. The CDR3 DNA follows: TGCAGCGTCGTTAGCGGGAGCTCCGAGCAGTACTTC.

The J gene is TRBJ1-4, the V gene TRBV9; D is possibly TRBD1 (6 bases). V was pared by 1 base and J by 6 bases, with 10 bases between. Looked up from germline, CDR1 is SGDLS and CDR2 is YYNGEE. There are 14 residues in the CDR3. The CDR3: CASSVTGSDEKLFF. The CDR3 coding sequence is TGTGCCAGCAGCGTAACAGGGTCAGATGAAAAACTGTTTTTT.

This chain's CDR3 is CAISIGVTSEAETQYF. CDR3 coding DNA: TGTGCCATCAGCATAGGGGTGACTAGCGAGGCGGAGACCCAGTACTTC. The V gene is TRBV10-3, the J gene TRBJ2-5, with TRBD2 matching 8 bases. Germline values: CDR1 ENHRY, CDR2 SYGVKD. V lost 6 bases to trimming and J lost 5 bases; unmatched junction nucleotides: 14. The CDR3 covers 16 residues.

The chain links TRBV7-2 to TRBJ1-4; TRBD1 is a possible D gene (5 bases). V lost 5 bases to trimming and J lost 8 bases, with 18 bases between them. Per the germline V gene, CDR1 is SGHTA and CDR2 is FQGNSA. CDR3 size: 15 residues. CDR3 bases: TGTGCCAGCAGCCTGGGACGTGGGCCTGGCGAAAAACTGTTTTTT. This encodes CASSLGRGPGEKLFF.

This clonotype came up many times. For the CDR3, the DNA is TGTGCCAGCAGTTCCCGGACCCGACTTGGGGGCTACACCTTC. This encodes CASSSRTRLGGYTF. The gene calls are TRBV2 and TRBJ1-2; D is uncertain. CDR1 is SNHLY, CDR2 FYNNEI, per germline. The V gene lost 5 bases and the J gene lost 8 bases, with 18 bases spanning the gap. The CDR3 consists of 14 residues.

This chain joins TRBV20-1 and TRBJ2-7; TRBD1 agrees at 10 bases. CDR1 is DFQATT, CDR2 SNEGSKA, per germline (reference sequence). V was clipped by 6 bases and J by 5 bases; unmatched bases: 7. The length of the CDR3 is 13 residues. This CDR3 reads CSAEGTGVDEQYF. The CDR3 DNA reads TGCAGTGCCGAGGGGACAGGGGTCGACGAGCAGTACTTC.

The chain recombines TRBV19 with TRBJ2-3; D unclear. Trimming removed 3 bases at V and 2 bases at J, with 12 bases between. The CDR3 extends over 15 amino acids. From germline, CDR1 is LNHDA and CDR2 SQIVND (reference sequence). In DNA, the CDR3 is TGTGCCAGTAGTATGCGTCAGACTGTCACAGATACGCAGTATTTT. This codes for CASSMRQTVTDTQYF.

This clonotype occurred many times. This chain uses TRBV6-5 with TRBJ1-6; 7 nucleotides line up with TRBD1. The V segment lost 6 bases and the J segment 2 bases; nucleotides outside the gene matches: 13. This CDR3 contains 18 residues. Germline CDR1 MNHEY, CDR2 SVGAGI. The CDR3 DNA reads as TGTGCCAGCAGAGTAGAGACAGGGACTATTCCCTATAATTCACCCCTCCACTTT. Translation: CASRVETGTIPYNSPLHF.